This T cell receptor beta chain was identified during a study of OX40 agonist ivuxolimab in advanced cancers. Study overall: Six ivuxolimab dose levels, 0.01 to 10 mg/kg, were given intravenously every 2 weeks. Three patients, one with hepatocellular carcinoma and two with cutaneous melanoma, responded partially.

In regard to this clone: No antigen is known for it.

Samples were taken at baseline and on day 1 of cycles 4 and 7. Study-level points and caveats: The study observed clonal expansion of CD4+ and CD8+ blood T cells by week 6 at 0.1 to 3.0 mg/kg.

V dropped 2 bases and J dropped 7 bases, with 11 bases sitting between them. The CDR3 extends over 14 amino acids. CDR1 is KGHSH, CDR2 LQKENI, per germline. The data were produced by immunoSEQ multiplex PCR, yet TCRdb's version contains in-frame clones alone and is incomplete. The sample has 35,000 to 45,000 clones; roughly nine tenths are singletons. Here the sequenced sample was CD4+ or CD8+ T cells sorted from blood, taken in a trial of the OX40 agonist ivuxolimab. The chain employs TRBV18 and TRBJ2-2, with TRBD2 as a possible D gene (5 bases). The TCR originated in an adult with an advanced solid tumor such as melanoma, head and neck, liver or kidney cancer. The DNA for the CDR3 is TGTGCCAGCTCACCATTACGGGATGTCGGGGAGCTGTTTTTT. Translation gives CASSPLRDVGELFF. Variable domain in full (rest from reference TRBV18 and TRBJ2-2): NAGVMQNPRHLVRRRGQEARLRCSPMKGHSHVYWYRQLPEEGLKFMVYLQKENIIDESGMPKERFSAEFPKEGPSILRIQQVVRGDSAAYFCASSPLRDVGELFFGEGSRLTVL.